One and the same sample provided the 28 T cell receptor beta chains below, sequenced in a study of blood T cell repertoires in COVID-19. Sequencing was performed with immunoSEQ multiplex PCR; in TCRdb, only in-frame clones are kept and a portion is missing. The sample has around 260,000 clones, around nine tenths seen once. Specimen: peripheral blood. The receptors here all came from a middle-aged man who had recovered from COVID-19.

The CDR3 reads CASSKRALAGAPGGQYF. The CDR3 DNA reads as TGTGCCAGTAGTAAGAGGGCACTAGCGGGGGCTCCCGGGGGGCAGTATTTT. The rearrangement uses TRBV19 and TRBJ2-3, with 11 bases aligning to TRBD2. J was trimmed by 11 bases and V by 4 bases; bases with no gene match: 17. Germline V gives CDR1 LNHDA, CDR2 SQIVND (reference sequence). The CDR3 totals 17 residues.

The J gene is TRBJ2-1, the V gene TRBV6-2 or TRBV6-3; D gene uncertain. Trimming took off 6 bases at V and 0 bases at J, with 12 bases between the two ends. The CDR3 has 15 amino acids. Germline V gene sequence: CDR1 MNHEY, CDR2 SVGEGT. The CDR3 reads CASSRRADSYNEQFF. CDR3 nucleotides: TGTGCCAGCAGCCGTCGCGCGGACTCCTACAATGAGCAGTTCTTC.

This chain uses TRBV7-2 with TRBJ1-2; a weak D match, TRBD1 (5 bases). The CDR3 is 17 residues long. Trimming took off 5 bases at V and 0 bases at J, with 19 bases between the two ends. CDR1 and CDR2 from the germline V gene are SGHTA and FQGNSA. The CDR3 here is CASSPLGRVNTNYGYTF. CDR3 DNA sequence: TGTGCCAGCAGCCCCCTTGGCAGGGTGAATACTAACTATGGCTACACCTTC.

V is TRBV7-2 and J is TRBJ1-6; no firm D call. Germline V gives CDR1 SGHTA, CDR2 FQGNSA. This CDR3 is built from 15 residues. The V and J ends lost 4 bases and 10 bases respectively, with 17 bases between them. As DNA, the CDR3 is TGTGCCAGCAGCTCTAACATGGACCGAGGGTCACCCCTCCACTTT. This translates into CASSSNMDRGSPLHF.

The chain joins TRBV12-5 to TRBJ1-2; D call uncertain. Trimming cost V 0 bases and J 5 bases, with 19 bases left between them. The CDR3 has 17 residues. CDR1 and CDR2 (germline): LGHNT, FRNRAP. The CDR3 DNA sequence: TGTGCTAGTGGTTTGGTACCGTCCCCGCCAGGAGGTTATGGCTACACCTTC. Translation gives CASGLVPSPPGGYGYTF.

The sample holds many counts of this clone. This chain connects TRBV7-2 to TRBJ2-7; possible D gene TRBD2, 5 bases. This CDR3 comprises 14 residues. Germline V lookup: CDR1 SGHTA, CDR2 FQGNSA. Trimming took off 4 bases at V and 3 bases at J, with 13 bases between the two ends. Here the CDR3 reads CASSYKTAGYEQYF. CDR3 bases: TGTGCCAGCAGCTACAAAACGGCGGGCTACGAGCAGTACTTC.

This chain links TRBV6-5 with TRBJ1-1; D is undetermined. Germline V gene sequence: CDR1 MNHEY, CDR2 SVGAGI. This CDR3 spans 13 amino acids. V lost 2 bases to trimming and J lost 1 base, with 5 bases between them. The CDR3 region is CASSYGQNTEAFF. The CDR3 coding sequence is TGTGCCAGCAGTTACGGGCAGAACACTGAAGCTTTCTTT.

The rearrangement links TRBV5-5 to TRBJ1-2; TRBD1 agrees at 11 bases. V was clipped by 4 bases and J by 4 bases; unmatched bases: 9. This CDR3 contains 16 residues. CDR1 is SGHKS and CDR2 is YYEKEE in the germline V gene (reference sequence). CDR3 DNA: TGTGCCAGCAGCCTGACCGGGACAGGGGGACGCTATGGCTACACCTTC. This translates into CASSLTGTGGRYGYTF.

The DNA for the CDR3 is TGTGCCAGCAGTCAAAAACAGGGTTTAGCCTACGAGCAGTACTTC. Amino acids: CASSQKQGLAYEQYF. The chain uses TRBV27 and TRBJ2-7, with D perhaps matching TRBD1 (6 bases). In germline, CDR1 is MNHEY, CDR2 SMNVEV (reference sequence). There are 15 residues in the CDR3. Trimming shortened V by 5 bases and J by 2 bases, and 16 bases separated the two germline ends.

The chain couples TRBV15 to TRBJ2-7, with D uncertain. CDR1 is LNHNV and CDR2 is YYDKDF in the germline V gene (reference sequence). This CDR3 comprises 12 residues. The V end was cut by 0 bases, the J end by 6 bases, with 6 bases between. The CDR3 spells CATSRDQIEQYF. CDR3 nucleotides: TGTGCCACCAGCAGAGATCAGATCGAGCAGTACTTC.

This rearrangement joins TRBV2 to TRBJ2-3; 7 bases are shared with TRBD2. CDR1 is SNHLY, CDR2 FYNNEI, per germline. The CDR3 length is 15 residues. V was pared by 6 bases and J by 2 bases, with 8 bases of the junction left unmatched. The CDR3 sequence: CASRVSGSYTDTQYF. The DNA for the CDR3 is TGTGCCAGCAGGGTTAGCGGGTCCTACACAGATACGCAGTATTTT.

The CDR3 sequence is CASSHDAFGGVLSSYEQYF. DNA of the CDR3: TGTGCCAGCAGCCACGACGCTTTCGGAGGCGTCCTTAGCTCCTACGAGCAGTACTTC. This rearrangement joins TRBV3-1 (or the pseudogene TRBV3-2) to TRBJ2-7, with D possibly being TRBD2 (5 bases). Germline loops: CDR1 LGHDT, CDR2 YNNKEL (reference sequence). V dropped 3 bases and J dropped 0 bases, with 24 bases sitting between them. The CDR3 is 19 residues long.

V gene TRBV29-1 combines with J gene TRBJ1-4; 8 bases match TRBD1. This CDR3 region has 14 residues. V shed 7 bases, J shed 0 bases, and the junction held 4 bases outside the gene matches. In germline, CDR1 is SQVTM, CDR2 ANQGSEA. CDR3 in amino acids: CSARTGSTNEKLFF. The CDR3 DNA reads as TGCAGCGCAAGGACAGGGTCAACTAATGAAAAACTGTTTTTT.

The rearrangement uses TRBV6-4 and TRBJ2-3; 7 nucleotides agree with TRBD2. The junction had 1 base not matched to a gene; V was cut back by 0 bases and J by 4 bases. Germline V gene sequence: CDR1 MRHNA, CDR2 SNTAGT. The CDR3 is made up of 14 amino acids. CDR3 bases: TGTGCCAGCAGTGACTCGAGCGGGGCAGATACGCAGTATTTT. It is translated as CASSDSSGADTQYF.

The chain carries TRBV29-1 and TRBJ2-5; 7 bases align to TRBD1. The CDR3 totals 12 residues. The V gene's germline CDR1 is SQVTM and CDR2 ANQGSEA. The CDR3 reads CSGTAERETQYF. The CDR3 bases are TGCAGTGGGACAGCAGAGAGGGAGACCCAGTACTTC.

V usage is TRBV19 and J usage is TRBJ2-3; TRBD2 agrees at 11 bases. CDR1 is LNHDA, CDR2 SQIVND, per germline (reference sequence). There are 17 residues in the CDR3. V shed 6 bases and J 0 bases; nucleotides not matched to a gene: 8. This CDR3 reads CASSATGTSGSTDTQYF. The CDR3 region has the DNA TGTGCCAGTAGCGCCACCGGGACTAGCGGTAGCACAGATACGCAGTATTTT.

V and J are TRBV3-1 (or the pseudogene TRBV3-2) and TRBJ2-7; 14 positions match TRBD2. The length of the CDR3 is 17 residues. The germline gives CDR1 LGHDT, CDR2 YNNKEL (reference sequence). Losses at the gene ends were 2 bases for V and 5 bases for J; bases not matched to a gene: 8. The CDR3 spells CASSQIGLAGGKDEQYF. In DNA, the CDR3 is TGTGCCAGCAGCCAAATCGGACTAGCGGGGGGCAAGGACGAGCAGTACTTC.

The J gene is TRBJ2-1, the V gene TRBV14; 14 nucleotides align to TRBD2. The germline V gene has CDR1 SGHDN and CDR2 FVKESK. CDR3 length: 17 amino acids. After removal of 1 base from V and 8 bases from J, the junction contained 7 bases not matched to a gene. This CDR3 reads CASSQGRRLAGGDEQFF. The CDR3 DNA follows: TGTGCCAGCAGCCAAGGTCGCCGACTAGCGGGAGGGGATGAGCAGTTCTTC.

The chain is built from TRBV4-3 and TRBJ2-7; weak D call: TRBD1 (5 bases). Germline loops: CDR1 LGHNA, CDR2 YSLEER. With 0 bases removed from V and 5 bases from J, the gap between germline ends came to 11 bases. The CDR3 length is 14 residues. CDR3 in amino acids: CASSQERAGNEQYF. The CDR3 coding sequence is TGCGCCAGCAGCCAAGAAAGGGCAGGGAACGAGCAGTACTTC.

The chain uses TRBV6-6 and TRBJ2-2, with 10 bases matching TRBD1. The ends lost 5 bases at V and 6 bases at J; junction bases unmatched: 15. Germline assignment: CDR1 MNHNY and CDR2 SVGAGI (reference sequence). CDR3 size: 18 residues. The CDR3 loop reads CASSPLGQGFGTAGELFF. The CDR3 bases are TGTGCCAGCAGTCCCCTGGGACAGGGGTTCGGTACGGCCGGGGAGCTGTTTTTT.

The chain employs TRBV18 and TRBJ1-2, with TRBD1 identical over 7 bases. This CDR3 comprises 15 residues. Trimming cost V 0 bases and J 4 bases; bases outside gene matches: 5. The germline gives CDR1 KGHSH, CDR2 LQKENI. The CDR3 protein is CASSPPTGVGYGYTF. Written as DNA, the CDR3 is TGTGCCAGCTCACCACCCACAGGGGTCGGCTATGGCTACACCTTC.

This sequence joins TRBV30 and TRBJ1-1; no clear D gene. Trimming took 6 bases from V and 0 from J, leaving 11 bases between them. The CDR3 is 13 amino acids. Germline V gene data show CDR1 as GTSNPN and CDR2 as SVGIG (reference sequence). The CDR3 nucleotides read TGTGCCTGCCCTGGACTGGTGAACACTGAAGCTTTCTTT. This sequence encodes CACPGLVNTEAFF.

Only a few counts were recorded for this clone. The V and J genes are TRBV5-1 and TRBJ1-3; the D is unclear. Germline CDR1 is SGHRS and CDR2 is YFSETQ. This CDR3 has 14 residues. The V end was cut by 2 bases, the J end by 0 bases, with 6 bases between. CDR3 sequence: CASSLQSSGNTIYF. CDR3 in DNA: TGCGCCAGCAGCTTACAGAGCTCTGGAAACACCATATATTTT.

This clone was seen a single time. The rearrangement uses TRBV29-1 and TRBJ1-2, with 7 bases matching TRBD1. V dropped 4 bases and J dropped 8; count of bases not matched to a gene: 7. The CDR3 totals 12 residues. The germline V gene encodes CDR1 SQVTM and CDR2 ANQGSEA. CDR3 amino acids: CSVAEGARGYTF. CDR3 sequence (DNA): TGCAGCGTTGCCGAGGGGGCGCGGGGCTACACCTTC.

Here the CDR3 reads CSVGGAGSNYGYTF. Here the CDR3 DNA reads TGCAGCGTTGGCGGGGCAGGGAGTAACTATGGCTACACCTTC. This sequence joins TRBV29-1 and TRBJ1-2; tentative D call: TRBD1 (5 bases). This CDR3 comprises 14 residues. Germline V gene sequence: CDR1 SQVTM, CDR2 ANQGSEA. V dropped 4 bases and J dropped 1 base, with 13 bases sitting between them.

This CDR3 reads CASSLTSGSRNEQFF. CDR3 DNA: TGTGCCAGCAGCCTGACTAGCGGGAGTCGTAATGAGCAGTTCTTC. This chain joins TRBV7-3 and TRBJ2-1; 12 nucleotides agree with TRBD2. The length of the CDR3 is 15 residues. V gave up 5 bases and J gave up 7 bases; unmatched junction bases: 6. CDR1 and CDR2 from the germline V gene are SGHTA and FQGTGA.

V is TRBV29-1 and J is TRBJ1-1; 9 bases are a match to TRBD1. CDR1 and CDR2 (germline): SQVTM, ANQGSEA. The V and J ends lost 6 bases and 2 bases, in that order; junction bases with no gene match: 4. The CDR3 totals 13 residues. The CDR3 DNA follows: TGCAGCGTCGACAGGGGGATCAACACTGAAGCTTTCTTT. This gives the protein CSVDRGINTEAFF.

This chain uses TRBV5-4 with TRBJ2-5; 8 bases align to TRBD1. J gave up 6 bases and V 4 bases, and 14 bases lay outside the gene matches. The CDR3 length is 16 residues. Germline V CDR1 and CDR2: SGHNT, YYREEE (reference sequence). The CDR3, as DNA: TGTGCCAGCAGCCAAGCATCTTCAGGGGGCGCAAAGACCCAGTACTTC. Its translation is CASSQASSGGAKTQYF.